This T cell receptor beta chain derives from a study of CD8+CD57+ T cells in acquired aplastic anemia. Across the study: Sorted CD4+ and CD8+ cells yielded roughly 3.5 ug of DNA on average. Study-wide points: The same twenty-nine CD8+ CDR3 sequences occurred in patients and in controls.

This clonotype was found once. Its antigen is unidentified. All patients picked for sequencing had shown, by flow cytometry, an expansion of CD8+CD57+ cells. Germline V gives CDR1 SGHTA, CDR2 FQGNSA. V was shortened by 1 base and J by 12 bases, with 16 bases between the two germline ends. The CDR3 covers 14 residues. Investigators profiled TCR beta VDJ and CDR3 from genomic DNA template. TCRdb re-called the reads through MiXCR, storing one row per CDR3 protein. The sample shows about 180,000 distinct CDR3 sequences, more than 60% of them seen only once. The sample comprised sorted CD4+, CD8+, or CD8+CD57+ T cells (not recorded which) from PBMCs. This TCR was recovered from a human donor with aplastic anemia. The V and J genes are TRBV7-2 and TRBJ2-1; TRBD1 is a possible D gene (6 bases). The CDR3 DNA is TGTGCCAGCAGCTTAGTTCCTGGGGGCGAGACGCAGTTCTTC. It codes for CASSLVPGGETQFF.